These T cell receptor beta chains were read from a single sample in a study of blood T cell repertoires in COVID-19. Profiled with immunoSEQ multiplex PCR; TCRdb holds only in-frame clones, not every one. Of 80,000 to 100,000 clones listed, about 80% are singletons. The sample comprised peripheral blood. These receptors all stem from a man between 65 and 80 years old with acute or convalescent COVID-19. Each CDR3 is given with its conserved first and last residue. The D gene is left open where the match is weak. The listing skips clone size in some rows; elsewhere it reads once, few, many or a size class.

abundance: -; v_gene: TRBV7-9; d_gene: TRBD1; j_gene: TRBJ1-2; CDR3nt: TGTGCCAGCAGCTTAGGGGCAGGGGGCCGGGTAAACTATGGCTACACCTTC; CDR3aa: CASSLGAGGRVNYGYTF
abundance: -; v_gene: TRBV5-4; d_gene: TRBD1; j_gene: TRBJ1-5; CDR3nt: TGTGCCAGCAGCTTGTTCACAGGGGGTCGTCCCAATCAGCCCCAGCATTTT; CDR3aa: CASSLFTGGRPNQPQHF
abundance: -; v_gene: TRBV29-1; d_gene: -; j_gene: TRBJ1-4; CDR3nt: TGCAGCGTTGAACAAGGGGGGGAGAAAAAACTGTTTTTT; CDR3aa: CSVEQGGEKKLFF
abundance: -; v_gene: TRBV27; d_gene: -; j_gene: TRBJ2-5; CDR3nt: TGTGCCAGCAGTAGAGGGGGGGCTGGGGCAGAGACCCAGTACTTC; CDR3aa: CASSRGGAGAETQYF
abundance: -; v_gene: TRBV18; d_gene: -; j_gene: TRBJ1-5; CDR3nt: TGTGCCAGCTCTTCTAATAGCAATCAGCCCCAGCATTTT; CDR3aa: CASSSNSNQPQHF
abundance: -; v_gene: TRBV5-1; d_gene: TRBD1; j_gene: TRBJ2-5; CDR3nt: TGCGCCAGCACTAAAGGGAACAGGGGAATGGAGACCCAGTACTTC; CDR3aa: CASTKGNRGMETQYF
abundance: -; v_gene: TRBV5-1; d_gene: -; j_gene: TRBJ2-3; CDR3nt: TGCGCCAGCAGCTTGGCCCCAGTAGATACGCAGTATTTT; CDR3aa: CASSLAPVDTQYF
abundance: -; v_gene: TRBV30; d_gene: TRBD2; j_gene: TRBJ2-7; CDR3nt: TGTGCCTGGAGGAGACTAGCGGGATCTCAATACGAGCAGTACTTC; CDR3aa: CAWRRLAGSQYEQYF
abundance: -; v_gene: TRBV27; d_gene: TRBD2; j_gene: TRBJ2-3; CDR3nt: TGTGCCAGCAGTTTGGGACTAGCGGGAGTATTAGATACGCAGTATTTT; CDR3aa: CASSLGLAGVLDTQYF
abundance: -; v_gene: TRBV4-2; d_gene: -; j_gene: TRBJ2-7; CDR3nt: TGTGCCAGCAGCCAAGGTTCAGGGGCCGCCTACGAGCAGTACTTC; CDR3aa: CASSQGSGAAYEQYF
abundance: -; v_gene: TRBV7-2; d_gene: -; j_gene: TRBJ1-1; CDR3nt: TGTGCCAGCAGCTTACAGGTCCTTAACACTGAAGCTTTCTTT; CDR3aa: CASSLQVLNTEAFF
abundance: -; v_gene: TRBV24-1; d_gene: -; j_gene: TRBJ1-2; CDR3nt: TGTGCCACCAGTGATTTTGCGGCCAATGGCTACACCTTC; CDR3aa: CATSDFAANGYTF
abundance: -; v_gene: TRBV2; d_gene: -; j_gene: TRBJ1-2; CDR3nt: TGTGCCAGCCTCCCAGTCTCTAACTATGGCTACACCTTC; CDR3aa: CASLPVSNYGYTF
abundance: once; v_gene: TRBV2; d_gene: -; j_gene: TRBJ1-4; CDR3nt: TGTGCCTGCTCCTCCCAGGGGTGGAGTGAAAAACTGTTTTTT; CDR3aa: CACSSQGWSEKLFF
abundance: once; v_gene: TRBV6-5; d_gene: -; j_gene: TRBJ1-1; CDR3nt: TGTGCCAGCAGCCAGGGAAGATCCACTGAAGCTTTCTTT; CDR3aa: CASSQGRSTEAFF
abundance: -; v_gene: TRBV11-2; d_gene: TRBD2; j_gene: TRBJ2-7; CDR3nt: TGTGCCAGCAGCTTAGCTGCTAGCGGGACCTACGAGCAGTACTTC; CDR3aa: CASSLAASGTYEQYF
abundance: -; v_gene: TRBV5-1; d_gene: -; j_gene: TRBJ2-7; CDR3nt: TGCGCCAGCAGCTTGGCTGCAGGCACCTACGAGCAGTACTTC; CDR3aa: CASSLAAGTYEQYF